These 17 T cell receptor beta chains were all obtained from the same sample, sequenced in a study of control samples from healthy donors and cancer patients. Clones were read by immunoSEQ multiplex PCR, and TCRdb kept only the in-frame ones, dropping some. Of about 94,000 clones listed, 90% are singletons. The sample comprised blood. The receptors were sampled from a woman between 18 and 29 years old in good health.

V usage is TRBV5-4 and J usage is TRBJ1-2; a weak D match, TRBD1 (5 bases). The V end was cut by 4 bases, the J end by 3 bases, with 19 bases between. CDR3 length: 16 amino acids. Germline values: CDR1 SGHNT, CDR2 YYREEE (reference sequence). The CDR3 spells CASSAPGEGKDYGYTF. The CDR3 DNA sequence: TGTGCCAGCAGCGCCCCGGGGGAGGGTAAGGACTATGGCTACACCTTC.

J is TRBJ1-1 and V is TRBV2, with 7 bases that match TRBD1. Trimming cost V 6 bases and J 1 base; bases outside gene matches: 5. CDR3 size: 14 residues. Germline CDR1 SNHLY, CDR2 FYNNEI. The CDR3 DNA is TGTGCCAGCAGAGGGGGCTTTGGGAACACTGAAGCTTTCTTT. Amino acids: CASRGGFGNTEAFF.

V and J are TRBV5-1 and TRBJ2-1, with 13 bases that match TRBD2. V shed 4 bases and J 1 base; nucleotides not matched to a gene: 5. The CDR3 extends over 17 amino acids. CDR1 is SGHRS, CDR2 YFSETQ, per germline. In nucleotides, the CDR3 is TGCGCCAGCAGCGGGACTAGCGGGACCCCTTCCTACAATGAGCAGTTCTTC. Its translation is CASSGTSGTPSYNEQFF.

This rearrangement joins TRBV5-1 to TRBJ1-2; D possibly corresponds to TRBD1 (5 bases). The V gene lost 2 bases and the J gene lost 5 bases, with 13 bases spanning the gap. CDR3 length: 14 amino acids. The V gene's germline CDR1 is SGHRS and CDR2 YFSETQ. This CDR3 is CASSFRSDIYGYTF. In DNA, the CDR3 is TGCGCCAGCAGCTTCCGATCGGACATATATGGCTACACCTTC. Full variable domain (missing parts from reference TRBV5-1 and TRBJ1-2): KAGVTQTPRYLIKTRGQQVTLSCSPISGHRSVSWYQQTPGQGLQFLFEYFSETQRNKGNFPGRFSGRQFSNSRSEMNVSTLELGDSALYLCASSFRSDIYGYTFGSGTRLTVV.

This rearrangement joins TRBV5-1 to TRBJ1-1; no clear D gene. Germline V gene data show CDR1 as SGHRS and CDR2 as YFSETQ. The V end was cut by 4 bases, the J end by 1 base, with 11 bases between. The CDR3 is made up of 14 amino acids. In DNA form, the CDR3 reads TGCGCCAGCAGCCCCGGACGGAGGAACACTGAAGCTTTCTTT. Translated: CASSPGRRNTEAFF.

This rearrangement joins TRBV6-5 to TRBJ1-1; D uncertain. This CDR3 spans 14 amino acids. V was pared by 4 bases and J by 0 bases, with 9 bases between. CDR1 and CDR2 (germline): MNHEY, SVGAGI. The CDR3 DNA is TGTGCCAGCAGTTTCGAAAGAATGAACACTGAAGCTTTCTTT. Protein: CASSFERMNTEAFF.

The chain has TRBV15 and TRBJ1-1; 7 bases line up with TRBD1. V was pared by 0 bases and J by 7 bases, with 8 bases of the junction left unmatched. Germline loops: CDR1 LNHNV, CDR2 YYDKDF (reference sequence). This CDR3 is built from 15 residues. The DNA for the CDR3 is TGTGCCACCAGCAGAGATCAGGGGACAGACCTTGAAGCTTTCTTT. It specifies CATSRDQGTDLEAFF.

The chain recombines TRBV4-1 with TRBJ1-1; D possibly corresponds to TRBD1 (6 bases). The CDR3 covers 15 residues. The germline gives CDR1 MGHRA, CDR2 YSYEKL. V was shortened by 4 bases and J by 5 bases, with 17 bases between the two germline ends. CDR3 in DNA: TGCGCCAGCAGCCCAAGACATGGGGGGCGAACTGAAGCTTTCTTT. It codes for CASSPRHGGRTEAFF.

V gene TRBV3-1 (or the pseudogene TRBV3-2) combines with J gene TRBJ2-5; the match to TRBD1 covers 9 bases. V lost 10 bases to trimming and J lost 2 bases; unmatched junction nucleotides: 20. Germline V lookup: CDR1 LGHDT, CDR2 YNNKEL (reference sequence). The CDR3 has 18 amino acids. CDR3 bases: TGTGCCACCCACCACCAGCTCACATTGGGGACAGGGCAAGAGACCCAGTACTTC. As protein: CATHHQLTLGTGQETQYF.

DNA of the CDR3: TGTGCCAGCAGCCTTACAGGCTATGGCTACACCTTC. The encoded protein is CASSLTGYGYTF. The rearrangement uses TRBV11-2 and TRBJ1-2; perhaps TRBD1 as D (5 bases). This CDR3 has 12 amino acids. V lost 5 bases, J lost 4 bases, and 8 bases lay in between. Per the germline V gene, CDR1 is SGHAT and CDR2 is FQNNGV.

J is TRBJ2-1 and V is TRBV10-2, with TRBD1 matching over 9 bases. This CDR3 comprises 15 residues. Germline trimming cut 3 bases from V and 5 bases from J; bases unmatched to any gene: 5. Germline CDR1 reads WSHSY; CDR2 reads SAAADI. CDR3 nucleotides: TGCGCCAGCAGTGATTTGGACAGGGGTAACAATGAGCAGTTCTTC. Translated, it gives CASSDLDRGNNEQFF.

The chain links TRBV4-1 to TRBJ1-4; a possible D gene is TRBD1 (6 bases). This CDR3 comprises 16 residues. The V end was cut by 4 bases, the J end by 0 bases, with 12 bases between. Germline V gene lookup returns CDR1 MGHRA and CDR2 YSYEKL. The CDR3 is CASSRASGATNEKLFF. The CDR3 bases are TGCGCCAGCAGCCGAGCATCAGGGGCAACTAATGAAAAACTGTTTTTT.

The chain recombines TRBV9 with TRBJ2-5; D gene unclear. With 2 bases removed from V and 3 bases from J, the gap between germline ends came to 5 bases. CDR1 and CDR2 from the germline V gene are SGDLS and YYNGEE. This CDR3 contains 12 residues. CDR3 amino acids: CASSVNEETQYF. Written as DNA, the CDR3 is TGTGCCAGCAGCGTCAATGAAGAGACCCAGTACTTC.

The rearrangement joins TRBV12-3 or TRBV12-4 to TRBJ1-5; 7 bases fit TRBD1. Unmatched junction bases numbered 2, after V lost 6 bases and J lost 9 bases. CDR3 size: 11 residues. The CDR3 DNA reads as TGTGCCAGCAGCTCAGGGGGGCCCCAGCATTTT. Translation gives CASSSGGPQHF.

This sequence joins TRBV4-1 and TRBJ2-7; TRBD1 is a possible D gene (6 bases). CDR3 length: 16 amino acids. The V and J ends lost 0 bases and 12 bases respectively, with 24 bases between them. Germline V CDR1 and CDR2: MGHRA, YSYEKL. This CDR3 is CASSQDFERPGDFRYF. DNA of the CDR3: TGCGCCAGCAGCCAAGATTTTGAACGGCCAGGGGATTTTCGGTACTTC.

This rearrangement joins TRBV27 to TRBJ1-2; maybe TRBD1 (5 bases). Germline V CDR1 and CDR2: MNHEY, SMNVEV (reference sequence). This CDR3 is built from 11 residues. V lost 10 bases, J lost 5 bases, and 11 bases lay in between. This CDR3 reads CATERQYGYTF. The CDR3 DNA sequence: TGTGCCACCGAACGACAGTATGGCTACACCTTC.

The chain recombines TRBV12-5 with TRBJ1-4, with 7 bases aligning to TRBD1. The CDR3 contains 16 residues. V trimming: 4 bases; J trimming: 8 bases; junction bases outside the gene matches: 13. Per germline, CDR1 LGHNT and CDR2 FRNRAP. The CDR3 sequence: CASGSPSGGSREKLFF. CDR3 nucleotides: TGTGCTAGTGGTTCACCCTCAGGGGGGTCGAGGGAAAAACTGTTTTTT.